This T cell receptor beta chain was recorded in a study of vaccination and CD4 T cells after COVID-19. With 3 bases clipped from V and 5 bases from J, the junction kept 9 bases outside the gene matches. This CDR3 comprises 16 residues. Treatment defined: approximately 11-day PBMC culture with coronavirus spike peptide pools or control peptides (ViraFEST assay). Gathering of the CD4+ T cells, from the unexposed donor, took place before the COVID-19 pandemic (2011-2018). Scientists ran DNA taken from cultured CD4+ T cells through the Oncomine TCR Beta short-read assay for sequencing. TCRdb redid the calling of the PCR reads with MiXCR, one entry per CDR3 protein. Of 7,000 to 10,000 distinct CDR3 sequences listed, more than 25% are singletons. This clonotype came up a few times. The antigen is undetermined.

Input material: CD4+ T cells from blood, cultured in vitro. The genes are TRBV12-3 or TRBV12-4 and TRBJ2-3; 9 bases map to TRBD2. This receptor was taken from a human donor in good health. CDR3 in amino acids: CASSLGGGGAGDTQYF. The CDR3 bases are TGTGCCAGCAGTTTGGGGGGCGGGGGGGCCGGAGATACGCAGTATTTT.